The T cell receptor (beta chain) described here comes from a study of CD8 T cells in ankylosing spondylitis. General study points: CD8+ cells made up the disease-linked clones, which were relatively rare in peripheral blood. Certain motif variants had earlier been reported in reactive arthritis synovial fluid and blood. A TCR beta motif made of eight highly homologous variants seemed typical of ankylosing spondylitis blood. From matched ankylosing spondylitis synovial fluid, disease-linked clones were reportedly recovered at significantly enriched levels.

Of note for this clonotype: The antigen remains undetermined.

The authors made TCR beta libraries by quantitative 5'-RACE with molecular barcodes. MiXCR, run by TCRdb on the 5' RACE reads, gives a single entry per CDR3 protein. The data contain some 800,000 distinct CDR3 sequences, 12% of them singletons. This clonotype was obtained from a male donor with ankylosing spondylitis. Sequenced input: blood, either unsorted or a sorted T cell fraction (not recorded which).

The CDR3 is CASSLRVWNYGYTF. CDR3 sequence (DNA): TGTGCCAGCAGCCTTAGAGTGTGGAACTATGGCTACACCTTC. The chain is built from TRBV11-2 and TRBJ1-2; D remains ambiguous. The CDR3 is 14 residues long. Trimming removed 5 bases from V and 2 bases from J, with 12 bases in between. In germline, CDR1 is SGHAT, CDR2 FQNNGV.